This T cell receptor beta chain derives from a study of cytomegalovirus exposure and HLA in healthy donors (dated by TCRdb to the late 2010s). Background on the whole study: According to an earlier analysis of several hundred of the donors, 150 million to 200 million T cells yielded over 90 million unique TCR beta sequences and roughly 280 Gb of sequence data. About 280 gigabases of sequencing data and roughly 81 million unique TCR sequences made up an early release that covered nearly 650 HLA-typed donors. Of the 300 to 450 genotyped donors, 65% to 90% fell in the genetic ancestry cluster associated with self-reported Caucasian donors. The aim of the study was to test whether cataloging public T cell receptors could identify signatures of past pathogen exposure. Using immunosequencing, the study profiled T cell repertoires from about 610 subjects and related those repertoires to cytomegalovirus serostatus. In addition to the first cohort of around 670 subjects, a separate validation cohort of 120 different subjects was used. High-throughput TCR immunosequencing, statistical association of individual TCRs with disease status, and machine learning were combined to predict cytomegalovirus infection status. In a later analysis, previously published TCR beta repertoires from about 640 donors were re-analyzed and high-resolution HLA genotyping was added so that TCR occurrence patterns could be studied. In the later analysis, no new phenotypic data were used to find candidate immune exposures; instead, reliance was placed on TCR beta sequences and their occurrence across donors. An earlier analysis of around 540 of the donors applied high-throughput TCR beta sequencing to assess whether each TCR beta V gene segment acted as functional or pseudogenic. Alongside the repertoire data, information on donor age, sex, ethnicity and CMV serostatus was compiled. A later genetic analysis used genome-wide SNP genotypes for about 65% of the roughly 670 donors, treating that subset as a discovery cohort. All discovery cohort repertoires had been generated using a single sequencing platform. HLA typing included class I and class II loci at four-digit resolution. The number of typed donors differed by locus: about 620-640 for A, B, C, DRB1 and DQB1; 500 to 550 for DQA1; about 600 for DPA1; and around 470 for DPB1. Roughly five DR-DQ haplotypes were handled as single units for association and clustering, since linkage in the cohort was strong. Across under 500 genotyped donors of the cohort, an average of about 250,000 unique TCR beta nucleotide sequences per donor were sequenced, and approximately 19% of those sequences were non-productive.

Results and caveats for the whole study, not just this receptor: In a later analysis, HLA-associated TCR beta chains were found to be more clonally expanded and to have lower generation probabilities than equally common non-associated chains. CMV serostatus was the only immune exposure information available for the cohort. A cluster of highly shared sequence variants was judged likely to represent a technical artifact of the sequencing pipeline. Several of the top co-occurrence clusters appeared to be linked to parvovirus B19, influenza, CMV and Epstein-Barr virus, according to a later analysis. When HLA alleles, especially DR and DQ, strongly co-occurred, TCR associations were difficult to assign to individual alleles. Some IMGT-functional V segments, including TRBV6-2 and TRBV6-3, could not be distinguished by the 87-base-pair reads and were therefore excluded. The study listed around 160 TCR beta chains as associated with cytomegalovirus. The presence/absence analyses assumed that sequencing depth was roughly uniform across donors, and that assumption may not be true. A further reported finding was that TCR beta sequences accurately predicted the HLA-A and HLA-B alleles for most subjects in the first cohort. Linkage disequilibrium might explain the correlated functional status among segregating V segments, but an unknown experimental factor could not be excluded. Compared with the approximately 670-donor mean, donors in an Asian-associated ancestry cluster had fewer N-insertions in productive TCRs, according to a later genetic analysis. At a false discovery rate of 0.05, a later analysis linked approximately 18,000 TCR beta sequences to specific HLA alleles. In an earlier analysis of 587 of the donors, most TCR beta V segments were observed in productive rearrangements about 90% or about 30% of the time, broadly matching IMGT annotations. Over 15 rarely observed V segments, including chromosome 9 orphons, were excluded from the earlier analysis of approximately 500 of the donors because counts were too low. The authors suggested that the approach could potentially be extended to other disease states and immunological phenotypes. Most TCR sequences were seen in very few donors, while some public TCRs were found in many individuals. In vitro tests confirmed that a few of the cytomegalovirus-associated TCR beta chains recognize cytomegalovirus antigens. In both the original and validation cohorts, the classifier was reported to diagnose cytomegalovirus status with high specificity and sensitivity. In a later analysis, the rate of TCR association differed among HLA loci, with DRB1 alleles having the most associated TCRs and HLA-C alleles having the fewest. V-gene and J-gene trimming of TCR beta chains was associated with a missense DCLRE1C variant in a later genetic analysis, and the association was replicated in an independent cohort. The cohort was sequenced for TCR beta chains only, and without alpha or paired-chain data the features that could be detected were limited. Because HLA typing was unavailable for some donors at each locus, only the typed subset was used in association tests. Most CMV-associated TCR beta chains appeared to be HLA-restricted in a later analysis, and the HLA associations seemed to be driven largely by CMV exposure.

The library was produced with the immunoSEQ multiplex PCR assay. A mixture of 60 forward primers for TCR Vbeta segments and 13 reverse primers for TCR Jbeta segments was used in the multiplex PCR. Amplification of the CDR3 region of rearranged TCR beta genes was performed with a multiplex PCR assay on genomic DNA. The Illumina HiSeq System was used to sequence the amplified TCR beta libraries as 87-base-pair reads. On the study's bioinformatics: Across the 666 repertoires, a later analysis counted roughly 84 million unique TCR beta chains, about 10 million of which were shared by at least two donors. Raw reads were error-corrected and collapsed into unique sequences with a nearest-neighbor algorithm that merged closely related sequences to remove PCR and sequencing errors. CDR3 sequences were aligned to IMGT reference sequences to assign V, D and J gene segments. For a sequence to be retained, a match of at least six nucleotides to both a V gene segment and a J gene segment was required. Rearrangements were called productive when the CDR3 lacked stop codons and stayed in frame with V and J; all others were non-productive. CDR3 was defined by IMGT convention, running from the second conserved V-encoded cysteine to the conserved J-encoded phenylalanine. The earlier analysis of 587 of the donors excluded sequences that lacked an unambiguous match to a single V gene segment. In an earlier analysis of roughly 500 of the donors, V segments were called functional above 56.7% productive rearrangements and were called segregating when the between-donor standard deviation exceeded 5%. To diagnose cytomegalovirus status from the catalog of TCR beta chain sequences, a statistical classification framework was built. V and J gene assignment, in a later analysis, came from comparing TCR nucleotide sequences with IMGT/GENE-DB human TR gene sequences. In a later analysis, CDR3 sequences and most-parsimonious VDJ recombination scenarios were assigned using the TCRdist pipeline. A later analysis defined each TCR beta chain by its CDR3 amino acid sequence plus V-gene family, and excluded reads lacking a unique V-gene family. In a later analysis, fewer than 600 highly shared, low-generation-probability nucleotide sequences were removed to address suspected cross-contamination and a sequencing artifact. In a later analysis, a clonal expansion index was calculated for each public chain from normalized within-repertoire ranks of inferred template counts. In a later analysis, generation probabilities were computed using a VDJ recombination model fitted to out-of-frame rearrangements, and the results were checked against IGoR. In a later analysis, hypergeometric tests were used to score TCR-TCR, TCR-HLA and TCR-CMV co-occurrence, with a repertoire-size bias correction applied to TCR pairs. A later analysis estimated false discovery rates by permuting HLA or CMV assignments 20 times. A later analysis grouped co-occurring TCRs with DBSCAN, adding TCRdist sequence similarity when clustering within HLA-allele-positive subsets. Repertoires with fewer than 30,000 or more than 120,000 public chains, plus five repertoires with anomalous nucleotide sharing, were excluded from co-occurrence clustering. Not all clones reach the TCRdb copy of this immuneACCESS table, which keeps in-frame sequences only. Checked studies attribute under half of the gap to unresolved V genes and leave the rest unexplained. V and J calls and clone size are as listed in that table; D and trimming were resolved from the DNA. Within this sample are approximately 210,000 clones, with more than 75% of them counted one time only. Around 1.4% of the sample goes to the ten largest clones.

The cohort comprised around 700 healthy bone marrow donors. At the time of sampling, all cohort members were nominally healthy, though unrecorded immune exposures were likely present. The donor tested CMV seronegative, placing the donor among the 350 to 400 seronegative members of the cohort. A peripheral blood sample was provided by each donor, and peripheral blood mononuclear cells were used for TCR beta sequencing. Genomic DNA was extracted from the blood cell samples with the Qiagen DNeasy Blood Extraction Kit. CDR1 and CDR2 are drawn from the germline V gene: SGHTA, FQGNSA. At the junction V is shortened by 1 base and J by 2 bases, with 17 bases in between. Spanning cysteine to phenylalanine, the CDR3 consists of 17 amino acids. This entry keeps only the CDR3 DNA: 51 bases, framed from base 1. A word on this clone: Its antigen has not been determined. Qualities for individual bases were not recorded, and no much larger clone is one base off.

The rearrangement joined TRBV7-2 to TRBJ1-2, with no confidently assigned D gene. This receptor was identified in a woman aged 45 to 65 in good health and CMV-seronegative. Source material: PBMCs. The sequenced DNA: TGTGCCAGCAGCTTAGAGGCGGCAGCCCAACTAAACTATGGCTACACCTTC. Its amino acids are CASSLEAAAQLNYGYTF.